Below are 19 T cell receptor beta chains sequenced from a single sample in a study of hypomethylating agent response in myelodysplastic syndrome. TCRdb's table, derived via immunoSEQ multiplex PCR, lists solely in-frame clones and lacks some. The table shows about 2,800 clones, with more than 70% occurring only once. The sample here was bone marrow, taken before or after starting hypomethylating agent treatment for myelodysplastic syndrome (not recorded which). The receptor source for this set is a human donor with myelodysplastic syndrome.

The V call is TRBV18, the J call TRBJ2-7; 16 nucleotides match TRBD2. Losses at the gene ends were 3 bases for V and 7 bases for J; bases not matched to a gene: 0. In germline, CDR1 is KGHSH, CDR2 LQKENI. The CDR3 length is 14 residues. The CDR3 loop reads CASSPGLAGGEQYF. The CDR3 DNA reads TGTGCCAGCTCACCGGGACTAGCGGGAGGGGAGCAGTACTTC.

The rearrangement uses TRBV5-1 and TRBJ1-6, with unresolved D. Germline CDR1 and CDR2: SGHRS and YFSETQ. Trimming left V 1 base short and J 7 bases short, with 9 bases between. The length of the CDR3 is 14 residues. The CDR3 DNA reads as TGCGCCAGCAGCTTGACAGCTTCAAATTCACCCCTCCACTTT. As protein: CASSLTASNSPLHF. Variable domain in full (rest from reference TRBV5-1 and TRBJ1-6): KAGVTQTPRYLIKTRGQQVTLSCSPISGHRSVSWYQQTPGQGLQFLFEYFSETQRNKGNFPGRFSGRQFSNSRSEMNVSTLELGDSALYLCASSLTASNSPLHFGNGTRLTVT.

CDR3 amino acids: CASSLTSFYGYTF. The CDR3 nucleotides are TGTGCCAGCAGCTTGACCAGTTTCTATGGCTACACCTTC. This chain connects TRBV5-4 to TRBJ1-2, with D hard to call. The CDR3 covers 13 residues. V was shortened by 1 base and J by 4 bases, with 8 bases between the two germline ends. CDR1 SGHNT and CDR2 YYREEE come from the germline V gene (reference sequence).

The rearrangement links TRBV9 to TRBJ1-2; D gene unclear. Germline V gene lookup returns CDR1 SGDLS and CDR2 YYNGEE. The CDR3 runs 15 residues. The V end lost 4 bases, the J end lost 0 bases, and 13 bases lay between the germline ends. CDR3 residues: CASSPGQAPNYGYTF. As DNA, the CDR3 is TGTGCCAGCAGCCCGGGCCAGGCGCCTAACTATGGCTACACCTTC.

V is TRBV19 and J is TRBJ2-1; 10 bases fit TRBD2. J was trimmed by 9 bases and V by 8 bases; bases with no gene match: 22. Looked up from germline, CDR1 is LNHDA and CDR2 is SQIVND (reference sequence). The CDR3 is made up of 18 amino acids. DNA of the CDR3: TGTGCCAGTCGCTCCCGGGGTAGCGGGAGGCTGAAGGTTAGTGAGCAGTTCTTC. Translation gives CASRSRGSGRLKVSEQFF.

The CDR3: CSVARTGELFF. Here the CDR3 DNA reads TGCAGCGTCGCAAGAACCGGGGAGCTGTTTTTT. This chain uses TRBV29-1 with TRBJ2-2, with D unresolved. Trimming took off 6 bases at V and 5 bases at J, with 7 bases between the two ends. CDR3 size: 11 residues. Germline CDR1 is SQVTM and CDR2 is ANQGSEA.

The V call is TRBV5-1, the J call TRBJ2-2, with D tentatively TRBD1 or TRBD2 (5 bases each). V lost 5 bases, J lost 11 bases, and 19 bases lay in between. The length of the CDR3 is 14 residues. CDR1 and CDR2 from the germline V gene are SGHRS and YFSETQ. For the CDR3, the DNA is TGCGCCAGCAGTCGGGATGACAGCGGTCTCGAGCTGTTTTTT. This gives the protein CASSRDDSGLELFF.

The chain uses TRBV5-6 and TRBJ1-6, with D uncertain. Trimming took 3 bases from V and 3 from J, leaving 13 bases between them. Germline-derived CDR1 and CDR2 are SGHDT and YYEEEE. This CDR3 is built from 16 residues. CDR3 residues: CASSSTGQSYNSPLHF. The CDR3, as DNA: TGTGCCAGCAGCTCCACCGGGCAGAGCTATAATTCACCCCTCCACTTT.

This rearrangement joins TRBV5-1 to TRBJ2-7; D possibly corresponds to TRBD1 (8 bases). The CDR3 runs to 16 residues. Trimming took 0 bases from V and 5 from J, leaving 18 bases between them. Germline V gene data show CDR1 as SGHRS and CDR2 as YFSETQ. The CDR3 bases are TGCGCCAGCAGCTTGGAGGACAGGGACTACTTCGACGAGCAGTACTTC. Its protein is CASSLEDRDYFDEQYF.

As DNA, the CDR3 is TGCGCCAGCAGCCCGGCGGGCGGGGGCGGCACAGATACGCAGTATTTT. This gives the protein CASSPAGGGGTDTQYF. The chain employs TRBV5-1 and TRBJ2-3; D is perhaps TRBD2 (7 bases). The CDR3 length is 16 residues. The ends were cut back, 4 bases at V and 1 base at J, with 16 bases in the middle. From germline, CDR1 is SGHRS and CDR2 YFSETQ.

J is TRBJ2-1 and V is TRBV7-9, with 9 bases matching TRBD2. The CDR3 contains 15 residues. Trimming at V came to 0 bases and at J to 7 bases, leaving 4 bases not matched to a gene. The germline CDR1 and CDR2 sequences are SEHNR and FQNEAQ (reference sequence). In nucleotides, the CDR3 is TGTGCCAGCAGCTTAGCTAGCGGGAGAGAAAATGAGCAGTTCTTC. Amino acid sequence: CASSLASGRENEQFF.

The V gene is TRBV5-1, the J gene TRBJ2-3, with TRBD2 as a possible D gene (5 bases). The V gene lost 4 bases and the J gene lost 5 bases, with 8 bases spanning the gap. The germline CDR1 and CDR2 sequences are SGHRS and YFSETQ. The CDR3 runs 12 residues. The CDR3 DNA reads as TGCGCCAGCAGCGCCCGGGGAGATACGCAGTATTTT. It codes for CASSARGDTQYF.

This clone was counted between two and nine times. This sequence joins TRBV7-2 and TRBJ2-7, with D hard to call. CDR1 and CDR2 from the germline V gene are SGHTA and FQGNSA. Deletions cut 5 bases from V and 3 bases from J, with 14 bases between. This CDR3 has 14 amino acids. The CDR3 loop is CASSHLSEVYEQYF. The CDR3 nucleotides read TGTGCCAGCAGCCACCTATCAGAGGTCTACGAGCAGTACTTC.

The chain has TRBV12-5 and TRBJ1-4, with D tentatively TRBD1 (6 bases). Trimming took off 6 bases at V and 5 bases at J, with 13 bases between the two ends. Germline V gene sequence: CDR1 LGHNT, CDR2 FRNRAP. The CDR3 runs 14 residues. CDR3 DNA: TGTGCTAGTGGCCCGGACAGCCCGAATGAAAAACTGTTTTTT. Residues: CASGPDSPNEKLFF.

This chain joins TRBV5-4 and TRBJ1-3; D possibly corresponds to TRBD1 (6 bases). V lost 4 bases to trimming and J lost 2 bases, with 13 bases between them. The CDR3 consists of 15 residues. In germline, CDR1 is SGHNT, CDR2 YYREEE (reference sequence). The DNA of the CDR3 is TGTGCCAGCAGCCCCCGGGGGGCAGCTGGAAACACCATATATTTT. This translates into CASSPRGAAGNTIYF.

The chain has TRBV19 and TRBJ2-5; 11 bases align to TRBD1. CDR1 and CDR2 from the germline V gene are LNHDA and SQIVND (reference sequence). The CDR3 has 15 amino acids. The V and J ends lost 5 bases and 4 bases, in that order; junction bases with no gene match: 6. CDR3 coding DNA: TGTGCCAGTAGTGGACAGGGGGCACAGCGAGAGACCCAGTACTTC. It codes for CASSGQGAQRETQYF.

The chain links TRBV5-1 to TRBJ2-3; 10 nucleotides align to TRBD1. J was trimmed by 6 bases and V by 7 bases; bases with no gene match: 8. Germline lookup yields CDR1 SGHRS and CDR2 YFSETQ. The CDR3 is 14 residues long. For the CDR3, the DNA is TGCGCCAGCTCCAGACAGGGGGCTTCTGATACGCAGTATTTT. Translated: CASSRQGASDTQYF.

CDR3 loop: CASSLRGLKGGSYNEQFF. Here the CDR3 DNA reads TGTGCCAGCAGCTTAAGGGGACTGAAAGGAGGCTCCTACAATGAGCAGTTCTTC. The gene calls are TRBV11-2 and TRBJ2-1; a weak D match, TRBD2 (6 bases). There are 18 residues in the CDR3. Germline V lookup: CDR1 SGHAT, CDR2 FQNNGV. The ends were cut back, 2 bases at V and 0 bases at J, with 17 bases in the middle. Complete variable domain (other parts from reference TRBV11-2 and TRBJ2-1): EAGVAQSPRYKIIEKRQSVAFWCNPISGHATLYWYQQILGQGPKLLIQFQNNGVVDDSQLPKDRFSAERLKGVDSTLKIQPAKLEDSAVYLCASSLRGLKGGSYNEQFFGPGTRLTVL.

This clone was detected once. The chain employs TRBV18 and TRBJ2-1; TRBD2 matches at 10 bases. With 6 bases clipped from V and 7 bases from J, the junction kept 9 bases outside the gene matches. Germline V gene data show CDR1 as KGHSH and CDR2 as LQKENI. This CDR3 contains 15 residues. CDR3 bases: TGTGCCAGCTCTTTGAGCGGGAGGGCCGGTAATGAGCAGTTCTTC. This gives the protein CASSLSGRAGNEQFF.